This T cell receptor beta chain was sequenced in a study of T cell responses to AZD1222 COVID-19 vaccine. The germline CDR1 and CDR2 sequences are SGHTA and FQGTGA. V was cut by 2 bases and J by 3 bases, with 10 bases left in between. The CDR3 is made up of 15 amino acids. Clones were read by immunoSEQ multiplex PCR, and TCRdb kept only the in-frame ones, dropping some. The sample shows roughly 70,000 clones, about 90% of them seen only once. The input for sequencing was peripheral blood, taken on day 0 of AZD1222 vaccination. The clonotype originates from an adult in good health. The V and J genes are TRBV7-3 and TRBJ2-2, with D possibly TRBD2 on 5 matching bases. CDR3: CASSLLRGDTGELFF. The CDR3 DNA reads TGTGCCAGCAGCTTACTCCGGGGAGACACCGGGGAGCTGTTTTTT.